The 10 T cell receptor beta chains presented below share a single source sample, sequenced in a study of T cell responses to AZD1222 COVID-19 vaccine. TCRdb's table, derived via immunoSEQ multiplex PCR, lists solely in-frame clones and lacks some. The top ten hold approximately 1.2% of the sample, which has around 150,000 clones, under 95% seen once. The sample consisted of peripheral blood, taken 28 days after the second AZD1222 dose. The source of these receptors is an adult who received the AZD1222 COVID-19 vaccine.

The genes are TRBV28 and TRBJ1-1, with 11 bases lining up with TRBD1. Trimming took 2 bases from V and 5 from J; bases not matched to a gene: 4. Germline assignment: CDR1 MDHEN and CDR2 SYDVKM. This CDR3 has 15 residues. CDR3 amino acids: CASSLPGTGGTEAFF. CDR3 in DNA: TGTGCCAGCAGTTTACCCGGGACAGGGGGAACTGAAGCTTTCTTT.

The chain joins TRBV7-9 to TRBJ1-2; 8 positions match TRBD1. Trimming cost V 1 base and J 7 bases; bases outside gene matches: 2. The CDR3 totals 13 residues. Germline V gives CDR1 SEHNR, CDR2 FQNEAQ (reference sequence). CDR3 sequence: CASSLGTGIGYTF. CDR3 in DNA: TGTGCCAGCAGCTTAGGGACAGGGATTGGCTACACCTTC.

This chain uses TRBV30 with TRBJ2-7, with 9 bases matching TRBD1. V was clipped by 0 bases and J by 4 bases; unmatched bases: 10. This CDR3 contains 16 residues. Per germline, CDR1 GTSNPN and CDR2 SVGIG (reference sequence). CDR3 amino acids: CAWSVFVGQGKYEQYF. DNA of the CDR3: TGTGCCTGGAGTGTATTTGTGGGACAGGGCAAATACGAGCAGTACTTC.

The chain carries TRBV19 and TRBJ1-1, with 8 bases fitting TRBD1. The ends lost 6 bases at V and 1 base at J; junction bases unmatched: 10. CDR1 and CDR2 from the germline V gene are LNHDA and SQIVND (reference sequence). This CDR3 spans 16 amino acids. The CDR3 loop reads CASRAETGAANTEAFF. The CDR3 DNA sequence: TGTGCCAGTAGGGCGGAGACAGGGGCCGCGAACACTGAAGCTTTCTTT.

The CDR3 is CASSLYPQARPGLSYEQYF. The CDR3 nucleotides are TGTGCCAGCAGCCTGTATCCCCAGGCAAGGCCGGGTCTTTCCTACGAGCAGTACTTC. The rearrangement joins TRBV5-8 to TRBJ2-7, with D hard to call. Deletions cut 4 bases from V and 1 base from J, with 27 bases between. The CDR3 runs to 19 residues. The germline V gene has CDR1 SGHTS and CDR2 YDEGEE.

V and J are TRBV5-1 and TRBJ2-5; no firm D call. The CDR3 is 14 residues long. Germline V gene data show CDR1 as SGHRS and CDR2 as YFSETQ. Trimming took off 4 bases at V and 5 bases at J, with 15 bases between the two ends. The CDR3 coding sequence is TGCGCCAGCAGCCTCCGCGACCTTGGGGAGACCCAGTACTTC. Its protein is CASSLRDLGETQYF.

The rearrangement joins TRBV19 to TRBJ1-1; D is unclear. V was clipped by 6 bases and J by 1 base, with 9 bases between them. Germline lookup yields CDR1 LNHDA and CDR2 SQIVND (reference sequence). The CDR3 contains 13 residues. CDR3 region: CASRMDWNTEAFF. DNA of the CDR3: TGTGCCAGTAGAATGGACTGGAACACTGAAGCTTTCTTT.

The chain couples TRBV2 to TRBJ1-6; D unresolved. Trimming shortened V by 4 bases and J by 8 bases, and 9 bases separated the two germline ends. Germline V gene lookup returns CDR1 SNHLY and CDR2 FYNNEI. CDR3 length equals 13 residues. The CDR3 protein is CASSGNLDSPLHF. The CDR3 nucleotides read TGTGCCAGCAGTGGGAATCTGGATTCACCCCTCCACTTT. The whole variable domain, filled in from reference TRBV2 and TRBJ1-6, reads EPEVTQTPSHQVTQMGQEVILRCVPISNHLYFYWYRQILGQKVEFLVSFYNNEISEKSEIFDDQFSVERPDGSNFTLKIRSTKLEDSAMYFCASSGNLDSPLHFGNGTRLTVT.

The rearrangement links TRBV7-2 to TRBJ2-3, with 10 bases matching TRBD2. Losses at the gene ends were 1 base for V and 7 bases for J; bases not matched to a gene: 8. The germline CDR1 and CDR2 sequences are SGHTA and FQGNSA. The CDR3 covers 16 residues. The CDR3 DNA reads TGTGCCAGCAGCTTAGTGGGTAGCGGGAGGATGAATACGCAGTATTTT. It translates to CASSLVGSGRMNTQYF.

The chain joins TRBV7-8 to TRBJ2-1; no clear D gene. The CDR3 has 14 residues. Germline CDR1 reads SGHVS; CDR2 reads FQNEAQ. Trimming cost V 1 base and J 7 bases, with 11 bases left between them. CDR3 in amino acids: CASSLVGEFNEQFF. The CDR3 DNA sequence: TGTGCCAGCAGCTTAGTAGGCGAATTTAATGAGCAGTTCTTC.